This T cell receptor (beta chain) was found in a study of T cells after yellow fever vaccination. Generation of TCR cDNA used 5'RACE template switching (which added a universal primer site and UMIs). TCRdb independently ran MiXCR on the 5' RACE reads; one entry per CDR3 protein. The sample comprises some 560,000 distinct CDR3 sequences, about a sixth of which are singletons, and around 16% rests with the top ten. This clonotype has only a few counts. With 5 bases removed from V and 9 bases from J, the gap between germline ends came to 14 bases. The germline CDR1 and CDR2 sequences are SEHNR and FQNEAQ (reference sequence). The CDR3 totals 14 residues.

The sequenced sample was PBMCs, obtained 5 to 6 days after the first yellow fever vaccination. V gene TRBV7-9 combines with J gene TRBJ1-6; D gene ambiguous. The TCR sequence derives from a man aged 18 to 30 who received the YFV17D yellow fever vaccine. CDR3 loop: CASSPWEGGSPLHF. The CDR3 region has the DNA TGTGCCAGCAGCCCGTGGGAGGGCGGTTCACCCCTCCACTTT.